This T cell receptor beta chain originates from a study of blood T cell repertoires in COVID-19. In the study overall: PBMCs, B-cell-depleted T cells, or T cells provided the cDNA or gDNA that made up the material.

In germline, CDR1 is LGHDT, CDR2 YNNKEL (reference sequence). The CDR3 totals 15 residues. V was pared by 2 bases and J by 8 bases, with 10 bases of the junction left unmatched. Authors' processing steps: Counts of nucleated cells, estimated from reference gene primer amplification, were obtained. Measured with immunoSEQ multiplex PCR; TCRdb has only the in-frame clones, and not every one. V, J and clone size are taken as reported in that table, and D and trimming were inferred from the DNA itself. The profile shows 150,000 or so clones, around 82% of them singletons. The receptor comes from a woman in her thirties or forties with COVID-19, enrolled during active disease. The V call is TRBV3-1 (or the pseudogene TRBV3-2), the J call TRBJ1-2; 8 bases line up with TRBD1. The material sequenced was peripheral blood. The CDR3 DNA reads TGTGCCAGCAGCCAATACGGACAGGGAAGTTTCGGCTACACCTTC. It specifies CASSQYGQGSFGYTF.